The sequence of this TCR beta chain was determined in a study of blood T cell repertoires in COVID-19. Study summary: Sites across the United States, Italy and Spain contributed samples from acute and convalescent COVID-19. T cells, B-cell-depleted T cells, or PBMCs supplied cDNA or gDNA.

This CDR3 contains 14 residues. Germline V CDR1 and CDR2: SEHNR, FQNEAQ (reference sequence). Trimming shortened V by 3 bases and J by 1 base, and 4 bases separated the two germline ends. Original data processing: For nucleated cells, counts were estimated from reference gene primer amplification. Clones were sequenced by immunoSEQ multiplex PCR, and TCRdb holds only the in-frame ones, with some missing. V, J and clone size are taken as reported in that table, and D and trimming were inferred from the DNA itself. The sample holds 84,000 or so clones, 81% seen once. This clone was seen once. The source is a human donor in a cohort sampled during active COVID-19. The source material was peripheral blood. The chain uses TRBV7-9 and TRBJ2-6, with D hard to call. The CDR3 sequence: CASSFGSGANVLTF. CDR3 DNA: TGTGCCAGCAGCTTCGGTTCTGGGGCCAACGTCCTGACTTTC.